This T cell receptor beta chain was captured in a study of OX40 agonist ivuxolimab in advanced cancers. Study background: Three partial responders included one hepatocellular carcinoma patient and two cutaneous melanoma patients. The study's findings and limits: In the 0.1 to 3.0 mg/kg range, CD4+ and CD8+ blood T cells had expanded clonally by week 6.

V lost 1 base to trimming and J lost 4 bases, with 13 bases between them. CDR3 length equals 15 residues. Per the germline V gene, CDR1 is SEHNR and CDR2 is FQNEAQ (reference sequence). Points on this clone: Its antigen is undetermined.

TCRdb's copy holds only in-frame clones and misses some; the assay was immunoSEQ multiplex PCR. This repertoire shows about 58,000 clones, 70% to 85% found once; its top ten account for approximately 1.5%. V and J are TRBV7-9 and TRBJ1-1; tentative D call: TRBD1 (6 bases). This receptor was obtained from an adult with an advanced solid tumor such as melanoma, head and neck, liver or kidney cancer. The source was CD4+ or CD8+ T cells sorted from blood, collected in a trial of the OX40 agonist ivuxolimab. CDR3 DNA sequence: TGTGCCAGCAGCTTAGGCCGACAGGCCCGCACTGAAGCTTTCTTT. Protein product: CASSLGRQARTEAFF.